The present T cell receptor (beta chain) was sequenced within a study of T cells in Graves' hyperthyroidism and ophthalmopathy. The overall study: Pretreatment peripheral blood was obtained at initial diagnosis.

RNA transcripts yielded amplified TCR beta CDR3 regions. Carried out on the TCR CDR3, a first-round RT-PCR used the HTBI primer set. Each CDR3 protein gets one entry after TCRdb re-called the multiplex PCR reads with MiXCR. Of 550,000 to 800,000 distinct CDR3 sequences in the sample, 16% were seen once. Stable disease denoted Graves' hyperthyroidism without ophthalmopathy progression within 18 months. Hyperthyroidism was newly diagnosed in patients aged 18 to 65 (duration under 2 months). The CDR3 is 16 amino acids. The junction had 12 bases not matched to a gene; V was cut back by 2 bases and J by 6 bases. Looked up from germline, CDR1 is LNHDA and CDR2 is SQIVND (reference sequence).

The material sequenced was blood. The J gene is TRBJ2-7, the V gene TRBV19; 8 bases are a match to TRBD2. This TCR was sampled from a young man with Graves' hyperthyroidism. The CDR3 sequence is CASSITKTGGQAEQYF. In nucleotides, the CDR3 is TGTGCCAGTAGTATAACGAAGACGGGAGGGCAGGCCGAGCAGTACTTC.